What follows is one T cell receptor (beta chain) and its context. Its target antigen remains unknown. Base qualities are missing; no much larger clone stands one base away. Each donor gave one peripheral blood draw, averaging approximately 110 mL, which was collected into heparinised tubes. A BD FACSAria II and a panel including CD45RO, CCR7, CD25, CD127, CD95 and CD27 were used to sort naive, central memory, regulatory and stem cell-like memory CD4+ T cells. Every sorted population had a purity above 95%. Right away, PBMCs were isolated by Lymphoprep density gradient centrifugation and were stained directly, with no culture step. Samples were stained and sorted in pairs, with one healthy donor and one patient per experiment, so that batch effects were minimized. The germline V gene gives CDR1 as MDHEN and CDR2 as SYDVKM. Germline trimming amounts to 5 bases on V and 2 bases on J, with 6 as the count of junction bases outside the gene matches. The cysteine opens and the phenylalanine closes a CDR3 of 15 amino acids. CDR3 DNA is the only sequence kept; it has 45 bases, read in frame from the first base.

The data are from a study of beta chain features in type 1 diabetes (dated by TCRdb to 2016 to 2019). Regarding the research as a whole: Mean age, gender distribution, total cell number and subset yield were not different between patients and healthy donors. A total of 107,917,701 sorted cells were examined across all samples, and the number of cells per subset was strongly correlated with RNA yield. In the study, TCRB repertoires of sorted circulating CD4+ T cell subsets from recently diagnosed type 1 diabetes patients were compared with those of matched healthy donors. Naive and central memory subsets were obtained from all 30 or so donors, but regulatory and stem cell-like memory subsets were isolated from only 8 patients and roughly 8 healthy donors.

The entire isolated RNA was reverse transcribed using the High Capacity cDNA Reverse Transcription Kit, and thus expressed TCRB transcripts were sequenced. Naive, central memory and regulatory T cell samples underwent deep immunoSEQ sequencing, averaging around 4 million total reads per sample. Sorted cells were lysed in RLT buffer, and RNA was extracted using DNase-treated RNeasy Micro or Mini kits according to cell number. Each cell subset was processed on its own to prevent cross-contamination, while patient and healthy donor samples were processed together. Using the immunoSEQ multiplex PCR, TCRB sequences were amplified from cDNA into 87-bp fragments spanning the CDR3 region. Sequencing of the amplicons was done on the Illumina HiSeq platform. Under the source paper's analysis protocol: PCR bias was corrected computationally using synthetic template baselines, and reads within Hamming distance 2 were collapsed, with unmergeable singletons discarded. By aligning reads against IMGT, V, D and J genes, CDR3 length, and insertions or deletions at six rearrangement sites were assigned. Within each subset, clonotype counts were normalized to sorted cell number, after which true diversity and Gini coefficients were computed with the tcR R package. Repertoire sharing was quantified using the overlap coefficient calculated on TCRB nucleotide sequences. Out-of-frame TCRB sequences from naive cells were analyzed as a proxy for the pre-selection repertoire. TCRdb took over this immuneACCESS table, retaining in-frame rearrangements with V and J assigned. Such tables are incomplete; in checked studies, under half of the missing clones stem from an unresolved V gene, and the remainder is unexplained. The V and J calls and clone size are taken from that table; D and trimming were inferred from the DNA. The sample has 500,000 to 700,000 clones on record, about 16% of them singletons. Clones ranked in the top ten supply about 0.087% of the sample.

The study at large found these results: In all four CD4+ subsets, TCRB CDR3 length was moderately but significantly shorter in type 1 diabetes patients. HLA sub-analyses involved small numbers of individuals, so any influence of HLA type on TCRB rearrangement remained unresolved. At VDJ recombination sites, type 1 diabetes patients had fewer insertions and more deleted nucleotides, which implies abnormalities in thymic rearrangement. Sequencing cDNA rather than genomic DNA could over-represent highly expressing activated cells, although activation and CD3 levels did not differ between groups. Shorter templates might have been favored by PCR, but patient and control samples were amplified and corrected together, so both groups would have been affected equally by any skew. Naive, central memory and regulatory TCRB repertoires appeared to be more alike among patients than among healthy donors.

This TCR was recovered from a man between 18 and 35 years old in good health. The sequence is built from TRBV28 and TRBJ2-3, and 8 bases in between align with TRBD2. Sample: naive CD4+ T cells from blood. The cell subset or site tag for this specimen amounts to: true naive CD4+ T cells. The nucleotide sequence is TGTGCCAGCAGTACCTCGACTAGCGTCACAGATACGCAGTATTTT. Its protein product is CASSTSTSVTDTQYF.